The rows below give T cell receptor beta chains drawn from one sample of a study of glioma-infiltrating T cells after dendritic cell vaccination. Sequencing used immunoSEQ multiplex PCR; TCRdb keeps in-frame clones, though not all of them. Altogether approximately 90,000 clones are present, approximately 75% being singletons, with the ten largest covering roughly 2.1%. The sample was blood, taken after dendritic cell vaccination. The receptors come from a human donor with glioblastoma. CDR3s include the opening cysteine and the closing phenylalanine or tryptophan. The order of the fields is CDR3 protein, CDR3 DNA, V gene, D gene, clone size, J gene. A D gene is named only where the DNA matches it firmly. Clone size appears in some rows only: once, few, many, or a class for an expanded clone.

CDR3: CASSFTGVGYGYTF
DNA: TGTGCCAGCAGCTTTACAGGGGTAGGCTATGGCTACACCTTC
V: TRBV11-2
D: TRBD1
size: -
J: TRBJ1-2

CDR3: CASSSGQGYEQYF
DNA: TGCGCCAGCAGCTCGGGACAGGGCTACGAGCAGTACTTC
V: TRBV5-1
D: TRBD1
size: -
J: TRBJ2-7

CDR3: CATSRNQQGGTF
DNA: TGTGCCACCAGCAGGAATCAACAGGGCGGCACCTTC
V: TRBV15
D: -
size: -
J: TRBJ1-2

CDR3: CAIYRGRVDEQFF
DNA: TGTGCCATATACAGGGGAAGAGTCGATGAGCAGTTCTTC
V: TRBV2
D: TRBD1
size: -
J: TRBJ2-1

CDR3: CASSPLDTDTQYF
DNA: TGTGCCAGCTCACCCCTAGACACAGATACGCAGTATTTT
V: TRBV18
D: -
size: -
J: TRBJ2-3

CDR3: CSVGHFNTEAFF
DNA: TGCAGCGTTGGACATTTTAACACTGAAGCTTTCTTT
V: TRBV29-1
D: -
size: -
J: TRBJ1-1

CDR3: CASSLAGAFSNEQFF
DNA: TGTGCCAGCAGCTTAGCGGGAGCGTTCTCTAATGAGCAGTTCTTC
V: TRBV7-6
D: -
size: -
J: TRBJ2-1

CDR3: CASSVGAAGVYNEQFF
DNA: TGTGCCAGCAGCGTAGGTGCGGCAGGGGTTTACAATGAGCAGTTCTTC
V: TRBV9
D: -
size: -
J: TRBJ2-1

CDR3: CASSRDRGAETQYF
DNA: TGTGCCAGTAGTAGGGACAGGGGAGCAGAGACCCAGTACTTC
V: TRBV19
D: TRBD1
size: once
J: TRBJ2-5

CDR3: CASSSNEKLFF
DNA: TGTGCCAGCTCCTCTAATGAAAAACTGTTTTTT
V: TRBV18
D: -
size: -
J: TRBJ1-4

CDR3: CASSRSTGSETQYF
DNA: TGTGCCAGCAGCCGCTCGACAGGGTCGGAGACCCAGTACTTC
V: TRBV6-5
D: TRBD1
size: -
J: TRBJ2-5

CDR3: CASSEAWQGYTIYF
DNA: TGTGCCAGCAGTGAAGCATGGCAGGGATACACCATATATTTT
V: TRBV6-1
D: -
size: -
J: TRBJ1-3

CDR3: CASSSQGVQPQHF
DNA: TGTGCCAGCAGCTCACAGGGGGTTCAGCCCCAGCATTTT
V: TRBV6-1
D: TRBD1
size: -
J: TRBJ1-5

CDR3: CASSLNKGNEKLFF
DNA: TGCGCCAGCAGCTTGAACAAGGGGAATGAAAAACTGTTTTTT
V: TRBV5-1
D: -
size: -
J: TRBJ1-4

CDR3: CASSLSGQPYEQYF
DNA: TGCGCCAGCAGCTTATCAGGACAGCCATACGAGCAGTACTTC
V: TRBV5-1
D: -
size: -
J: TRBJ2-7

CDR3: CASSLPGGYGYTF
DNA: TGTGCCAGCAGTTTACCAGGGGGCTATGGCTACACCTTC
V: TRBV27
D: TRBD1
size: -
J: TRBJ1-2

CDR3: CASSLPDSEAFF
DNA: TGTGCCAGCAGCCTCCCCGACAGTGAAGCTTTCTTT
V: TRBV7-9
D: -
size: -
J: TRBJ1-1

CDR3: CASSLLGTKYF
DNA: TGTGCCAGCAGTCTCCTCGGTACGAAGTACTTC
V: TRBV6-5
D: -
size: -
J: TRBJ2-7

CDR3: CASSYDRTGDGNTIYF
DNA: TGTGCCAGCAGTTACGACAGGACAGGGGATGGAAACACCATATATTTT
V: TRBV6-5
D: TRBD1
size: -
J: TRBJ1-3

CDR3: CASSETVTANTEAFF
DNA: TGCGCCAGCAGTGAGACAGTGACAGCGAACACTGAAGCTTTCTTT
V: TRBV5-1
D: -
size: -
J: TRBJ1-1

CDR3: CASSKPGTSGLNEQFF
DNA: TGTGCCAGCAGCAAACCCGGGACTAGCGGTCTCAATGAGCAGTTCTTC
V: TRBV7-9
D: TRBD2
size: once
J: TRBJ2-1

CDR3: CASSDIQPVYGYTF
DNA: TGTGCCAGCAGCGATATACAGCCTGTCTATGGCTACACCTTC
V: TRBV9
D: -
size: -
J: TRBJ1-2